These 8 T cell receptor beta chains originate from one sample sequenced in a study of T cells in Graves' hyperthyroidism and ophthalmopathy. TCR beta CDR3 region amplification was performed from RNA transcripts. The HTBI primer set served for first-round RT-PCR of the TCR CDR3. TCRdb passed the multiplex PCR reads through MiXCR, listing each CDR3 protein once. The sample lists fewer than 850,000 distinct CDR3 sequences, 15% to 20% occurring once. Input material: blood. All receptors come from a man aged 50-60 years with Graves' hyperthyroidism.

This clonotype came up many times. The chain employs TRBV5-6 and TRBJ2-2; D is uncertain. Germline V gene data show CDR1 as SGHDT and CDR2 as YYEEEE. The CDR3 is made up of 13 amino acids. V lost 4 bases and J lost 7, with 11 bases in between. The CDR3 loop is CASSRTRNGELFF. In nucleotides, the CDR3 is TGTGCCAGCAGCAGGACGCGGAACGGGGAGCTGTTTTTT.

This clonotype showed up many times. The rearrangement uses TRBV28 and TRBJ1-2; D may be TRBD1 (5 bases). The germline V gene encodes CDR1 MDHEN and CDR2 SYDVKM. The CDR3 is 15 amino acids. V was cut by 6 bases and J by 8 bases, with 22 bases left in between. The CDR3 DNA reads as TGTGCCAGCAGCCCCGGGCAGGGAGGGTTAGAGGGCTACACCTTC. Protein product: CASSPGQGGLEGYTF.

This clonotype occurred many times. The chain carries TRBV11-2 and TRBJ1-2, with 7 nucleotides matching TRBD1. Trimming took 1 base from V and 8 from J; bases not matched to a gene: 16. CDR1 and CDR2 (germline): SGHAT, FQNNGV. This CDR3 is built from 17 residues. In DNA form, the CDR3 reads TGTGCCAGCAGCTTAGGGATTTTAGGGGGCAGCGCGTTCGGCTACACCTTC. Translation: CASSLGILGGSAFGYTF.

This clonotype showed up just once. J is TRBJ2-7 and V is TRBV20-1; D may be TRBD2 (6 bases). Per germline, CDR1 DFQATT and CDR2 SNEGSKA (reference sequence). This CDR3 is built from 12 residues. Trimming removed 3 bases at V and 5 bases at J, with 11 bases between. Here the CDR3 DNA reads TGCAGTGCTAGCGGGAGACAGAACGAGCAGTACTTC. This codes for CSASGRQNEQYF.

The sample holds a few counts of this clonotype. The gene calls are TRBV7-2 and TRBJ2-3; TRBD1 matches 10 bases. V was clipped by 8 bases and J by 11 bases; unmatched bases: 4. The CDR3 loop spans 11 amino acids. Germline V gene data show CDR1 as SGHTA and CDR2 as FQGNSA. CDR3 coding DNA: TGTGCCAGCGCCGGACAGGGGGAGCAGTATTTT. Translation: CASAGQGEQYF. Full variable domain (outside the CDR3, taken from reference TRBV7-2 and TRBJ2-3): GAGVSQSPSNKVTEKGKDVELRCDPISGHTALYWYRQSLGQGLEFLIYFQGNSAPDKSGLPSDRFSAERTGGSVSTLTIQRTQQEDSAVYLCASAGQGEQYFGPGTRLTVL.

This clonotype was picked up a small number of times. The CDR3 region is CASSTPLNTEAFF. DNA for the CDR3: TGTGCCTCCTCGACACCTTTGAACACTGAAGCTTTCTTT. The chain is built from TRBV30 and TRBJ1-1, with D unclear. This CDR3 is 13 amino acids long. Deletions cut 7 bases from V and 0 bases from J, with 12 bases between. The germline gives CDR1 GTSNPN, CDR2 SVGIG (reference sequence).

V is TRBV3-1 and J is TRBJ2-3; 13 bases are a match to TRBD2. CDR3 length equals 16 residues. Germline trimming cut 4 bases from V and 7 bases from J; bases unmatched to any gene: 8. Germline V gene sequence: CDR1 LGHDT, CDR2 YNNKEL (reference sequence). CDR3 bases: TGTGCCAGCAGCCTCCGGACTAGCGGGAGAGGAAATACGCAGTATTTT. This translates into CASSLRTSGRGNTQYF.

The chain uses TRBV10-3 and TRBJ2-3; TRBD2 might be the D (5 bases). Trimming shortened V by 8 bases and J by 1 base, and 10 bases separated the two germline ends. This CDR3 has 13 amino acids. Germline V gives CDR1 ENHRY, CDR2 SYGVKD. The CDR3 nucleotides are TGTGCCATCGGGGAAGCGGGCACAGATACGCAGTATTTT. It yields the protein CAIGEAGTDTQYF.